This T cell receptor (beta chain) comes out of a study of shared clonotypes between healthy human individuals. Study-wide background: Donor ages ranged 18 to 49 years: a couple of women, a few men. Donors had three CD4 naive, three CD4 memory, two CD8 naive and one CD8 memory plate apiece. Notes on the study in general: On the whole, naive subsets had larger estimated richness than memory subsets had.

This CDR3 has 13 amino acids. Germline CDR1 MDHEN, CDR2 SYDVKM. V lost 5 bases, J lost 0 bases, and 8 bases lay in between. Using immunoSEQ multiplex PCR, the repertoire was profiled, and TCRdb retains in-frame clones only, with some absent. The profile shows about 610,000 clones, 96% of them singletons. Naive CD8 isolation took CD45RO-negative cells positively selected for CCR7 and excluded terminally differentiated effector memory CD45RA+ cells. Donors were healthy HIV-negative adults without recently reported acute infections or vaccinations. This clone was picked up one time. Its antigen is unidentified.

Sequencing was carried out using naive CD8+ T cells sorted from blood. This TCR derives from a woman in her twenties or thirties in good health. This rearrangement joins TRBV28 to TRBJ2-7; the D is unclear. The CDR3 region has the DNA TGTGCCAGCAGTGGGCGTTTCTCCTACGAGCAGTACTTC. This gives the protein CASSGRFSYEQYF.